This T cell receptor (beta chain) derives from a study of control samples from healthy donors and cancer patients. Germline CDR1 reads MDHEN; CDR2 reads SYDVKM. There are 15 residues in the CDR3. V gave up 7 bases and J gave up 5 bases, with 18 bases separating them. Sequencing was performed with immunoSEQ multiplex PCR; in TCRdb, only in-frame clones are kept and a portion is missing. Found here are roughly 200,000 clones, roughly 94% of them singletons; the top ten hold less than 1.6%. The chain has TRBV28 and TRBJ1-5, with D maybe TRBD1 (6 bases). The sequence was obtained from a man over 45 in good health. The source material was blood. CDR3 in DNA: TGTGCCAGCACAGAGGCCCCACAGGGACATCAGCCCCAGCATTTT. Amino acids: CASTEAPQGHQPQHF.